The rows below give T cell receptor beta chains drawn from one sample of a study of human T cells and chemical hapten exposure. Via MiXCR, TCRdb re-called the RACE reads, giving one row per CDR3 protein. In the table there are 35,000 to 50,000 distinct CDR3 sequences, about 4% of which are singletons. Material for sequencing was whole blood. The receptors were gathered from a human donor in good health. Some clones in this sample may be carry-over from other donors' samples. The CDR3 runs from the conserved cysteine through the conserved F or W. D genes are given only for firm matches. The listing skips clone size in some rows; elsewhere it reads once, few, many or a size class.

V	D	J	size	CDR3	DNA
TRBV12-3/TRBV12-4	-	TRBJ1-1	-	CASSLGSNTEAFF	TGTGCCAGCAGCCTTGGGTCGAACACTGAAGCTTTCTTT
TRBV4-2	-	TRBJ2-1	many	CASSQTSTAGEQFF	TGTGCCAGCAGCCAAACTTCTACAGCAGGTGAGCAGTTCTTC
TRBV28	-	TRBJ1-5	-	CASSLSGRARQPQHF	TGTGCCAGCAGTTTGTCGGGCAGGGCCCGTCAGCCCCAGCATTTT
TRBV29-1	-	TRBJ2-7	many	CSVEVRVLSEQYF	TGCAGCGTTGAGGTCCGAGTACTATCCGAGCAGTACTTC
TRBV18	TRBD1	TRBJ1-1	many	CASSPTDRVFEAFF	TGTGCCAGCTCACCAACAGACAGGGTGTTTGAAGCTTTCTTT
TRBV12-3/TRBV12-4	TRBD1	TRBJ2-1	many	CASTLRQGVSYNEQFF	TGTGCCAGCACCCTACGACAGGGGGTTTCCTACAATGAGCAGTTCTTC
TRBV20-1	TRBD2	TRBJ2-5	many	CSAKSPFGGGQETQYF	TGCAGTGCTAAGAGTCCCTTCGGGGGGGGCCAAGAGACCCAGTACTTC
TRBV5-1	-	TRBJ2-5	many	CASRRDFQETQYF	TGCGCCAGCCGACGGGACTTTCAAGAGACCCAGTACTTC
TRBV5-1	TRBD1	TRBJ2-2	many	CASSWGDRDTGELFF	TGCGCCAGCAGCTGGGGGGACAGGGACACCGGGGAGCTGTTTTTT
TRBV7-2	-	TRBJ2-3	many	CASSPTPQGTSTDTQYF	TGTGCCAGCAGCCCCACCCCACAGGGAACTAGCACAGATACGCAGTATTTT
TRBV11-2	-	TRBJ2-3	many	CASSLDRTSTDTQYF	TGTGCCAGCAGCTTAGATCGGACTAGCACAGATACGCAGTATTTT
TRBV20-1	-	TRBJ2-7	many	CSARDPGSDPYEQYF	TGCAGTGCTAGAGATCCTGGCAGCGACCCCTACGAGCAGTACTTC
TRBV6-6	-	TRBJ1-6	few	CASISSGTANSPLHF	TGTGCCAGCATTTCGTCGGGCACCGCTAATTCACCCCTCCACTTT
TRBV20-1	-	TRBJ2-7	many	CSARDPPVEYF	TGCAGTGCTAGAGACCCACCCGTGGAGTACTTC
TRBV27	TRBD1	TRBJ1-2	many	CASQMQGADGYTF	TGTGCCAGCCAAATGCAGGGGGCGGATGGCTACACCTTC
TRBV29-1	TRBD2	TRBJ2-3	few	CSVEGLAGGTDTQYF	TGCAGCGTTGAAGGACTAGCGGGAGGCACAGATACGCAGTATTTT
TRBV9	-	TRBJ2-7	many	CASSVGPDLLSEQYF	TGTGCCAGCAGCGTAGGTCCGGACCTGCTATCCGAGCAGTACTTC
TRBV18	-	TRBJ2-2	-	CASSTSQGPTGELFF	TGTGCCAGCTCAACTTCACAGGGTCCCACCGGGGAGCTGTTTTTT
TRBV4-1	TRBD1	TRBJ2-7	few	CASSQAGTGAHEQYF	TGCGCCAGCAGCCAGGCCGGGACAGGGGCCCACGAGCAGTACTTC
TRBV25-1	-	TRBJ2-7	many	CASSGTYYEQYF	TGTGCCAGCAGTGGGACCTACTACGAGCAGTACTTC
TRBV7-2	TRBD2	TRBJ2-3	-	CASHRARQGLAGLTDTQYF	TGTGCCAGCCACCGGGCCAGGCAGGGACTAGCGGGCCTCACAGATACGCAGTATTTT
TRBV20-1	-	TRBJ1-6	many	CSARQVAGDSPLHF	TGCAGTGCTCGACAGGTCGCAGGGGACTCACCCCTCCACTTT
TRBV6-5	-	TRBJ1-2	many	CASSYRRGRVYGYTF	TGTGCCAGCAGTTACAGGAGAGGCAGGGTCTATGGCTACACCTTC
TRBV5-1	-	TRBJ2-1	many	CASSFRDPWGEQFF	TGCGCCAGCAGCTTTCGGGACCCCTGGGGTGAGCAGTTCTTC
TRBV29-1	-	TRBJ2-7	-	CSAGSRDTYEQYF	TGCAGCGCCGGGTCAAGGGACACCTACGAGCAGTACTTC
TRBV28	-	TRBJ1-2	-	CASSFFAGTGLYGYTF	TGTGCCAGCAGTTTCTTCGCAGGTACCGGGTTATATGGCTACACCTTC
TRBV4-1	TRBD1	TRBJ1-4	many	CASSQEGTARRGEKLFF	TGCGCCAGCAGCCAAGAAGGGACAGCTAGGAGAGGCGAAAAACTGTTTTTT
TRBV20-1	-	TRBJ2-1	many	CSASYRGRYNEQFF	TGCAGTGCGTCATACCGGGGCCGCTACAATGAGCAGTTCTTC
TRBV7-2	-	TRBJ1-1	many	CASSLGGLNTEAFF	TGTGCCAGCAGCTTAGGGGGGTTGAACACTGAAGCTTTCTTT
TRBV5-1	TRBD2	TRBJ2-1	medium-sized	CASSLEGRLAGNEQFF	TGCGCCAGCAGCTTGGAGGGTCGACTAGCGGGCAATGAGCAGTTCTTC
TRBV10-3	TRBD1	TRBJ2-6	-	CAISRQGASGANVLTF	TGTGCCATCAGCCGACAGGGGGCTTCTGGGGCCAACGTCCTGACTTTC
TRBV2	-	TRBJ2-7	few	CASSLDKVAYEQYF	TGTGCCAGCAGTCTGGATAAGGTCGCCTACGAGCAGTACTTC
TRBV7-7	TRBD1	TRBJ2-1	many	CASSQQGGNEQFF	TGTGCTAGCAGCCAACAGGGGGGCAATGAGCAGTTCTTC
TRBV2	-	TRBJ2-3	many	CATTGEWGTDTQYF	TGTGCCACTACGGGGGAGTGGGGCACAGATACGCAGTATTTT
TRBV18	-	TRBJ1-2	few	CASSLARGMDYGYTF	TGTGCCAGCTCACTAGCCAGGGGAATGGACTATGGCTACACCTTC
TRBV25-1	-	TRBJ1-1	-	CASRLNTEAFF	TGTGCCAGCAGGTTGAACACTGAAGCTTTCTTT
TRBV12-3/TRBV12-4	TRBD1	TRBJ2-2	many	CASKQTGASGELFF	TGTGCCAGCAAGCAGACAGGGGCGTCCGGGGAGCTGTTTTTT
TRBV30	-	TRBJ1-5	many	CAWSVGSGNQPQHF	TGTGCCTGGAGTGTAGGGTCGGGGAATCAGCCCCAGCATTTT
TRBV2	-	TRBJ1-5	-	CASSLSQAPGGQPQHF	TGTGCCAGCAGCCTATCTCAGGCGCCGGGAGGGCAGCCCCAGCATTTT
TRBV4-2	TRBD1	TRBJ1-2	many	CASRGSTGDYGYTF	TGTGCCAGCAGAGGATCGACAGGGGACTATGGCTACACCTTC
TRBV30	TRBD2	TRBJ2-1	many	CAWTSGSNEQFF	TGTGCCTGGACTAGCGGGAGCAATGAGCAGTTCTTC
TRBV24-1	-	TRBJ2-2	many	CATSDPSSTGELFF	TGTGCCACCAGTGATCCCTCCTCCACCGGGGAGCTGTTTTTT
TRBV28	TRBD2	TRBJ2-7	few	CASKRGGLAGVGSYEQYF	TGTGCCAGCAAGCGGGGAGGACTAGCGGGAGTTGGGTCCTACGAGCAGTACTTC
TRBV27	TRBD2	TRBJ2-7	many	CASSLSREGAYEQYF	TGTGCCAGCAGTTTATCGCGGGAGGGGGCCTACGAGCAGTACTTC
TRBV5-1	-	TRBJ2-3	-	CASSYYTDTQYF	TGCGCCAGCAGCTATTATACAGATACGCAGTATTTT
TRBV5-1	TRBD1	TRBJ1-1	-	CASSFKGASWDTEAFF	TGCGCCAGCAGCTTTAAGGGGGCAAGTTGGGACACTGAAGCTTTCTTT
TRBV7-9	-	TRBJ2-3	many	CASSLPWGGRGTDTQYF	TGTGCCAGCAGCTTGCCCTGGGGGGGCCGGGGCACAGATACGCAGTATTTT
TRBV24-1	-	TRBJ2-7	few	CATSGNRDASTYEQYF	TGTGCCACCAGTGGCAACCGGGACGCCTCTACCTACGAGCAGTACTTC
TRBV12-3/TRBV12-4	-	TRBJ1-1	many	CASSLGPEAFF	TGTGCCAGCAGTTTAGGTCCTGAAGCTTTCTTT
TRBV7-3	TRBD1	TRBJ2-2	many	CASSPRGLGGELFF	TGTGCCAGCAGCCCCAGGGGGCTCGGCGGGGAGCTGTTTTTT
TRBV18	TRBD1	TRBJ1-1	many	CASSLGQALNTEAFF	TGTGCCAGCTCACTTGGACAGGCACTGAACACTGAAGCTTTCTTT